This TCR beta chain was sequenced for a study of cytomegalovirus exposure and HLA in healthy donors. General observations from the study: CMV serostatus was the only immune exposure information that was available.

60 Vbeta and 13 Jbeta primers were used in PCR. Method: immunoSEQ multiplex PCR; TCRdb's copy keeps in-frame clones and lacks some. The table lists 95,000 to 150,000 clones, over 50% of them singletons. The CDR3 covers 13 residues. The junction had 6 bases not matched to a gene; V was cut back by 4 bases and J by 9 bases. Germline values: CDR1 MNHEY, CDR2 SVGAGI. Comment on this clone: What it recognizes is unknown.

The receptor's source is a woman aged 35 to 49 in good health and CMV-seropositive. V is TRBV6-5 and J is TRBJ2-4; 7 bases agree with TRBD2. The sequencing sample was made of PBMCs. This chain's CDR3 is CASSSSGEGIQYF. In DNA form, the CDR3 reads TGTGCCAGCAGTTCCTCCGGGGAGGGCATTCAGTACTTC.